This is a list of T cell receptor beta chains from one sample in a study of stem cell transplantation in POMP-related autoinflammatory disease. Here immunoSEQ multiplex PCR was the method, and the copy in TCRdb shows in-frame clones only, minus some. The sample records 7,500 or so clones, about four fifths being singletons. The specimen was a CXCR5-defined cell subset from PBMCs. The receptors here all came from a human donor in good health. Both conserved end residues are part of each CDR3. The D gene is left open where the match is weak. Part of the rows lack a size; the others show once, few, many or a class for expanded clones.

j_call clone_size cdr3_length d_call v_call cdr3_aa cdr3_nt
TRBJ2-2 NA 15 NA TRBV4-3 CASSHLFGPQEELFF TGCGCCAGCAGCCACCTCTTCGGACCCCAGGAGGAGCTGTTTTTT
TRBJ2-5 few 12 NA TRBV15 CATARGGETQYF TGTGCCACCGCCCGAGGGGGAGAGACCCAGTACTTC
TRBJ2-7 NA 14 NA TRBV5-5 CASSLSGVAYEQYF TGTGCCAGCAGCTTGTCAGGGGTGGCCTACGAGCAGTACTTC
TRBJ1-1 NA 14 NA TRBV6-5 CASRPRDPNTEAFF TGTGCCAGCAGGCCCCGGGACCCGAACACTGAAGCTTTCTTT
TRBJ2-2 NA 15 NA TRBV5-8 CASSLARAVTGELFF TGTGCCAGCAGCTTGGCCAGGGCGGTGACCGGGGAGCTGTTTTTT
TRBJ2-5 NA 15 NA TRBV2 CASSSRGIGGETQYF TGTGCCAGCAGTTCCCGAGGTATCGGGGGAGAGACCCAGTACTTC
TRBJ2-7 NA 15 NA TRBV28 CASSSVGFKTYEQYF TGTGCCAGCAGTTCTGTGGGGTTTAAGACCTACGAGCAGTACTTC
TRBJ1-5 few 14 NA TRBV6-5 CASSTEAGNQPQHF TGTGCCAGCAGTACCGAGGCAGGCAATCAGCCCCAGCATTTT
TRBJ1-1 NA 14 TRBD1 TRBV2 CASSGTGGDTEAFF TGTGCCAGCAGCGGGACAGGGGGAGACACTGAAGCTTTCTTT
TRBJ1-5 few 14 NA TRBV2 CASTTDGTFQPQHF TGTGCCAGCACCACCGACGGGACTTTTCAGCCCCAGCATTTT
TRBJ1-5 NA 15 TRBD1 TRBV10-3 CAISESTGRNQPQHF TGTGCCATCAGTGAGTCGACAGGGCGCAATCAGCCCCAGCATTTT
TRBJ1-2 NA 14 TRBD1 TRBV4-1 CASSHPGTGSGYTF TGCGCCAGCAGCCACCCCGGGACAGGGTCCGGCTACACCTTC
TRBJ1-5 NA 15 TRBD1 TRBV6-1 CASSFSRGQGQPQHF TGTGCCAGCAGCTTCAGCAGGGGGCAGGGTCAGCCCCAGCATTTT
TRBJ2-3 NA 13 NA TRBV18 CASSPMPGDTQYF TGTGCCAGCTCACCGATGCCAGGGGATACGCAGTATTTT
TRBJ1-2 NA 13 NA TRBV27 CASSLNLGYGYTF TGTGCCAGCAGTTTAAATCTGGGCTATGGCTACACCTTC
TRBJ2-5 NA 14 NA TRBV9 CASSVGDSAKTQYF TGTGCCAGCAGCGTAGGGGACTCCGCCAAGACCCAGTACTTC
TRBJ2-3 NA 13 NA TRBV29-1 CSVESGRGDTQYF TGCAGCGTTGAGAGTGGGCGGGGAGATACGCAGTATTTT